This T cell receptor beta chain emerged from a study of T cell responses to AZD1222 COVID-19 vaccine. For the study at large: Analyses pooled second doses at about 4 or about 12 weeks. General observations from the study: The study reported that nearly half of spike-specific TCRs target unmutated variant regions. Repertoires were obtained only post-peak T cell response. Spike-specific TCR breadth rose after two AZD1222 doses, and depth rose as well.

The CDR3 consists of 14 residues. The germline V gene encodes CDR1 SGHNT and CDR2 YENEEA. V shed 3 bases and J shed 1 base, with 10 bases lying between them. About this clone: Its cognate antigen is unknown.

Clones were read by immunoSEQ multiplex PCR, and TCRdb kept only the in-frame ones, dropping some. Of under 200,000 clones listed, 94% were seen once; the top ten hold 0.64%. The chain uses TRBV11-3 and TRBJ2-7; D is uncertain. The material was peripheral blood, obtained on day 0 of AZD1222 vaccination. The clonotype originates from an adult in good health. This chain's CDR3 is CASSLDGKSYEQYF. The CDR3 coding sequence is TGTGCCAGCAGCTTGGACGGCAAATCCTACGAGCAGTACTTC.